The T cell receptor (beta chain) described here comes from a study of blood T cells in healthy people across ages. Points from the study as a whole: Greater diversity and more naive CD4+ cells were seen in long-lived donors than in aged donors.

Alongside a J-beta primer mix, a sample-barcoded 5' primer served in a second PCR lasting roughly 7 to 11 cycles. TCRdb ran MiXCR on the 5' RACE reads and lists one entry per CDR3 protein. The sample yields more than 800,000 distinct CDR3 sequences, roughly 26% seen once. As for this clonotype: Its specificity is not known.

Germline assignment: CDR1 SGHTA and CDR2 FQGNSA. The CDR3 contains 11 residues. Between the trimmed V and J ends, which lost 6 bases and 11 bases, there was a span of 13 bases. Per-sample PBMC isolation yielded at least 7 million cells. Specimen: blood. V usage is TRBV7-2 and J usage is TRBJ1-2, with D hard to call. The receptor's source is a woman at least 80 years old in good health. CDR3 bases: TGTGCCAGCAGTCCCGAGGCTGGATACACCTTC. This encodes CASSPEAGYTF.